Each of the 12 T cell receptor beta chains below was sequenced from the same sample in a study of blood T cell repertoires in COVID-19. Assay: immunoSEQ multiplex PCR; the TCRdb copy retains only in-frame clones and omits some. The table lists 380,000 or so clones, around 89% of them singletons. Sequenced sample: peripheral blood. These receptors originate from a man between 35 and 55 years old with acute or convalescent COVID-19.

This clone was seen a single time. V and J are TRBV28 and TRBJ1-2, with a possible D match to TRBD1 (5 bases). The length of the CDR3 is 11 residues. Trimming stripped 9 bases from V and 8 bases from J, with 13 bases between. The germline V gene has CDR1 MDHEN and CDR2 SYDVKM. Here the CDR3 reads CASGTVRGYTF. CDR3 nucleotides: TGTGCCAGTGGGACTGTAAGGGGCTACACCTTC.

The chain employs TRBV12-3 or TRBV12-4 and TRBJ2-1; possible D gene TRBD1, 6 bases. Trimming took 6 bases from V and 8 from J, leaving 11 bases between them. There are 12 residues in the CDR3. CDR3 nucleotide sequence: TGTGCCAGCAGCGACAGGTCCGATGAGCAGTTCTTC. It translates to CASSDRSDEQFF.

The chain uses TRBV27 and TRBJ2-1; 7 bases match TRBD1. The CDR3 runs to 12 residues. V shed 5 bases, J shed 11 bases, and the junction held 6 bases outside the gene matches. The germline gives CDR1 MNHEY, CDR2 SMNVEV (reference sequence). The CDR3 DNA is TGTGCCAGCAGTCCGACAGGGAAACAGCAGTTCTTC. This translates into CASSPTGKQQFF.

The V call is TRBV5-6, the J call TRBJ1-6; 8 bases are a match to TRBD1. The germline V gene encodes CDR1 SGHDT and CDR2 YYEEEE. The junction had 5 bases not matched to a gene; V was cut back by 8 bases and J by 7 bases. The length of the CDR3 is 13 residues. CDR3 sequence reads: CASGGTGNSPLHF. CDR3 DNA: TGTGCCAGTGGGGGGACAGGCAATTCACCCCTCCACTTT.

This chain links TRBV5-4 with TRBJ2-7, with 13 bases that match TRBD2. CDR1 and CDR2 from the germline V gene are SGHNT and YYREEE (reference sequence). The ends lost 3 bases at V and 4 bases at J; junction bases unmatched: 4. This CDR3 has 15 residues. The CDR3 reads CASSSQLAGGYEQYF. In DNA form, the CDR3 reads TGTGCCAGCAGCTCACAACTAGCGGGGGGGTACGAGCAGTACTTC.

The chain employs TRBV3-1 (or the pseudogene TRBV3-2) and TRBJ1-4; D not certain. The V gene's germline CDR1 is LGHDT and CDR2 YNNKEL (reference sequence). V was shortened by 5 bases and J by 13 bases, with 11 bases between the two germline ends. This CDR3 has 11 amino acids. CDR3 residues: CASSKGVRLFF. The CDR3 nucleotides read TGTGCCAGCAGCAAAGGAGTGAGACTGTTTTTT.

This chain connects TRBV18 to TRBJ2-2; 8 bases are shared with TRBD1. Germline CDR1 reads KGHSH; CDR2 reads LQKENI. V shed 2 bases and J 5 bases; nucleotides not matched to a gene: 1. CDR3 size: 14 residues. CDR3 protein: CASSPGQGTGELFF. The CDR3 nucleotides read TGTGCCAGCTCACCAGGACAGGGTACCGGGGAGCTGTTTTTT.

The CDR3 nucleotides read TGTGCCATCAGTGAGTCGGTACAGGACCTTTATGGCTACACCTTC. This sequence encodes CAISESVQDLYGYTF. The V gene is TRBV10-3, the J gene TRBJ1-2; D may be TRBD1 (5 bases). V was shortened by 0 bases and J by 5 bases, with 13 bases between the two germline ends. This CDR3 spans 15 amino acids. Germline CDR1 and CDR2: ENHRY and SYGVKD.

The chain recombines TRBV4-1 with TRBJ1-1; the D gene is possibly TRBD1 (5 bases). CDR1 and CDR2 (germline): MGHRA, YSYEKL. Trimming stripped 4 bases from V and 3 bases from J, with 15 bases between. The CDR3 runs 15 residues. The CDR3 protein is CASSPRGARDTEAFF. In DNA, the CDR3 is TGCGCCAGCAGCCCTCGCGGGGCGCGGGACACTGAAGCTTTCTTT.

This rearrangement joins TRBV21-1 to TRBJ2-7; TRBD1 is the table's D call and was not checked against the DNA. TRBV21-1 is a pseudogene locus. This CDR3 spans 16 amino acids. The CDR3 nucleotides read TGTGCCAGCAGCAAAGGCGTCGACAGGGTGAGTTACGAGCAGTACTTC. As protein: CASSKGVDRVSYEQYF.

The J gene is TRBJ2-1, the V gene TRBV5-1; 10 nucleotides match TRBD2. The CDR3 is made up of 16 amino acids. The ends lost 2 bases at V and 9 bases at J; junction bases unmatched: 11. Germline V gene lookup returns CDR1 SGHRS and CDR2 YFSETQ. CDR3 region: CASSFKAGGPFTEQFF. As DNA, the CDR3 is TGCGCCAGCAGCTTCAAAGCGGGAGGGCCGTTCACTGAGCAGTTCTTC.

This clone is a singleton in its sample. V and J are TRBV5-8 and TRBJ1-1; the D is unclear. This CDR3 is built from 13 residues. The V end lost 0 bases, the J end lost 11 bases, and 14 bases lay between the germline ends. Germline V gene data show CDR1 as SGHTS and CDR2 as YDEGEE. In DNA form, the CDR3 reads TGTGCCAGCAGCTTGGATCGGGGTCTTAGGGCTTTCTTT. It is translated as CASSLDRGLRAFF.